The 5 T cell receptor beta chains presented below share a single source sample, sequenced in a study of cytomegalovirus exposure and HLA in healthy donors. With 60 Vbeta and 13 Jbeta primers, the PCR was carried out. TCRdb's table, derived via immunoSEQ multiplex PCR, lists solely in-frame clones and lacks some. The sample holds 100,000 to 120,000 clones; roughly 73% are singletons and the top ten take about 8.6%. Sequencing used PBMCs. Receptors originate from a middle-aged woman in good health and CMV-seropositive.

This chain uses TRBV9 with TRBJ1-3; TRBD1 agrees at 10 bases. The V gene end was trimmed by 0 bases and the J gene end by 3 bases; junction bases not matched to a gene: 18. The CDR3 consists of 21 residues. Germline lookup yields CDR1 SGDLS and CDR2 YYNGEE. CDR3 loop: CASSVDPAGRDRGSGGNTIYF. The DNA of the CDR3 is TGTGCCAGCAGCGTAGACCCTGCCGGCCGGGACAGGGGTTCAGGTGGAAACACCATATATTTT.

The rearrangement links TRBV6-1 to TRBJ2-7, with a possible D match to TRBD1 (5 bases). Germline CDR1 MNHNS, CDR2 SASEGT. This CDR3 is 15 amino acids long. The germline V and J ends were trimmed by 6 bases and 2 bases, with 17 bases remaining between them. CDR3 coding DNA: TGTGCCAGCAGGGAGACCCTAAGCAGGGCCTACGAGCAGTACTTC. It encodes CASRETLSRAYEQYF.

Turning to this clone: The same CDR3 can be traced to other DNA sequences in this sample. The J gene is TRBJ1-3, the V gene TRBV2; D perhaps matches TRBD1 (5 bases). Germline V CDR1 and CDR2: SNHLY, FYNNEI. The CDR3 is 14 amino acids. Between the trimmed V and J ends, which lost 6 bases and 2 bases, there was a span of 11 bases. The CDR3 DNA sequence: TGTGCCAGCAGGGCCCAGGGTCCTGGAAACACCATATATTTT. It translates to CASRAQGPGNTIYF. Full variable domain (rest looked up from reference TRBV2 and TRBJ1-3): EPEVTQTPSHQVTQMGQEVILRCVPISNHLYFYWYRQILGQKVEFLVSFYNNEISEKSEIFDDQFSVERPDGSNFTLKIRSTKLEDSAMYFCASRAQGPGNTIYFGEGSWLTVV.

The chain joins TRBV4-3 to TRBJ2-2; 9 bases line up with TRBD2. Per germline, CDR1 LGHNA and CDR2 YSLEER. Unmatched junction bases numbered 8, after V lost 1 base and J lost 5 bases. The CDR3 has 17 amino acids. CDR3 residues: CASSQVLAGGVTGELFF. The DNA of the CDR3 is TGCGCCAGCAGCCAAGTTCTCGCGGGGGGGGTGACCGGGGAGCTGTTTTTT.

The DNA for the CDR3 is TGTGCCAGCAGCTTGTGGGCAGGAGGCAACTATGGCTACACCTTC. Amino acids: CASSLWAGGNYGYTF. The chain combines TRBV5-5 with TRBJ1-2; D gene ambiguous. The CDR3 is 15 amino acids. CDR1 is SGHKS, CDR2 YYEKEE, per germline (reference sequence). V shed 1 base and J shed 2 bases, with 12 bases lying between them.